This TCR beta chain came from a study of blood T cell repertoires in COVID-19. Overall study: Acute-phase and convalescent COVID-19 samples originated in the United States, Italy and Spain. T cells, B-cell-depleted T cells, or PBMCs supplied cDNA or gDNA.

Source study methods: Amplification with reference gene primers provided the estimates of nucleated cell counts. Libraries were prepared by immunoSEQ multiplex PCR; TCRdb keeps only in-frame clonotypes and omits some of them. The V and J calls and clone size were taken over from that table, and D and trimming were inferred from the DNA. The sample has 100,000 to 150,000 clones; under 85% are singletons. This CDR3 has 16 residues. Per germline, CDR1 MNHEY and CDR2 SMNVEV (reference sequence). The V and J ends lost 5 bases and 3 bases respectively, with 14 bases between them. Sequencing input: peripheral blood. This chain joins TRBV27 and TRBJ1-6, with TRBD1 as a possible D gene (5 bases). The receptor was derived from a man aged 35-49 years with active or convalescent COVID-19. DNA of the CDR3: TGTGCCAGCAGTCCTACTAAGGGGTTCTATAATTCACCCCTCCACTTT. Translated: CASSPTKGFYNSPLHF.